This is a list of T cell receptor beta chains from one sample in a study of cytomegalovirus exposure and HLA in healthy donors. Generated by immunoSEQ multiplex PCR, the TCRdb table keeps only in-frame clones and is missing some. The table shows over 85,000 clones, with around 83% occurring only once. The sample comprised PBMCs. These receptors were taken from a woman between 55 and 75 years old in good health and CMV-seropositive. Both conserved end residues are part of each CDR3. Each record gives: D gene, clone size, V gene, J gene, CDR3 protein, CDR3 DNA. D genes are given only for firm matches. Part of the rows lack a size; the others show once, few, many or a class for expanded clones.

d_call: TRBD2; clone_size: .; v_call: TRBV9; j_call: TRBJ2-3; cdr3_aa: CASSVDLGGSSTDTQYF; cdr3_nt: TGTGCCAGCAGCGTGGATCTAGGCGGGAGTAGCACAGATACGCAGTATTTT
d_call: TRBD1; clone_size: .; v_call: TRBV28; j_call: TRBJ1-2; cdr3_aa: CASRQGARYGYTF; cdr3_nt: TGTGCCAGCAGGCAGGGGGCTAGGTATGGCTACACCTTC
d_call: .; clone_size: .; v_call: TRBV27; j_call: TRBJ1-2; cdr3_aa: CASSLEGSYGYTF; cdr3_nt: TGTGCCAGCAGTTTGGAGGGCAGCTATGGCTACACCTTC
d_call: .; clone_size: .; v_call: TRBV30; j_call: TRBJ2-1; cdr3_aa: CAWSSTTEQFF; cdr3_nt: TGTGCCTGGAGTTCAACCACAGAGCAGTTCTTC
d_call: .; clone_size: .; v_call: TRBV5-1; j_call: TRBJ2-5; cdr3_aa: CASSLFGARQETQYF; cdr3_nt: TGCGCCAGCAGCTTGTTTGGGGCTCGGCAAGAGACCCAGTACTTC
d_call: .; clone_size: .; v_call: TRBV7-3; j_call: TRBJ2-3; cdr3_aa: CASSFGNTQYF; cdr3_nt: TGTGCCAGCAGCTTCGGGAATACGCAGTATTTT
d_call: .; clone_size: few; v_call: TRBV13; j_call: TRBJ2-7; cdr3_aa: CASSIQGWDYEQYF; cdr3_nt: TGTGCCAGCAGCATACAGGGCTGGGACTACGAGCAGTACTTC
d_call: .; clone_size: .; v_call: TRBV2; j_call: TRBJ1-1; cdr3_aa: CASSEAGRRSGTEAFF; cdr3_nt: TGTGCCAGCAGTGAAGCAGGGAGGCGGTCGGGCACTGAAGCTTTCTTT
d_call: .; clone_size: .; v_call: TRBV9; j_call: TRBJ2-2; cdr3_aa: CASSPETGPTGELFF; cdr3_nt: TGTGCCAGCAGCCCCGAAACAGGGCCCACCGGGGAGCTGTTTTTT
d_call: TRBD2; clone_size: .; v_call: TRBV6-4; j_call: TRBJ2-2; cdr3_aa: CASSDSLRLAGINTGELFF; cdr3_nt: TGTGCCAGCAGTGACTCTTTGAGACTAGCGGGGATCAACACCGGGGAGCTGTTTTTT
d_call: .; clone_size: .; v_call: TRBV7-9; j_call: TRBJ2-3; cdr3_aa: CASSLDWTDLSTDTQYF; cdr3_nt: TGTGCCAGCAGCTTAGACTGGACAGACTTAAGCACAGATACGCAGTATTTT
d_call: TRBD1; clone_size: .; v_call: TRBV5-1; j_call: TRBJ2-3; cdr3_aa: CASSHGQGSDTQYF; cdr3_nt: TGCGCCAGCAGCCATGGACAGGGGTCAGATACGCAGTATTTT
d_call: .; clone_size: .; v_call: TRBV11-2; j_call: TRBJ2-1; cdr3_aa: CASSPTHYIHNEQFF; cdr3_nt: TGTGCCAGCAGCCCCACCCACTACATTCACAATGAGCAGTTCTTC
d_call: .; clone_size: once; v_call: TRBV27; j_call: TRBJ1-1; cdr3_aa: CASSEGFMNTEAFF; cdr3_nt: TGTGCCAGCAGTGAGGGATTCATGAACACTGAAGCTTTCTTT
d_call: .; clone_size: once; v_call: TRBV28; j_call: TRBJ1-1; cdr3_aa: CASSLRGRTEAFF; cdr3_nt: TGTGCCAGCAGTTTACGGGGAAGGACTGAAGCTTTCTTT
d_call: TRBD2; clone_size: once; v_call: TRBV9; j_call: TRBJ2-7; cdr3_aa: CASSVGSGSSYEQYF; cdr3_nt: TGTGCCAGCAGCGTAGGTAGCGGGAGTAGCTACGAGCAGTACTTC
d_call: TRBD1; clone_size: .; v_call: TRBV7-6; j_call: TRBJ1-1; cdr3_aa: CASSPRQGTTEAFF; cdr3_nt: TGTGCCAGCAGCCCACGACAGGGGACCACTGAAGCTTTCTTT
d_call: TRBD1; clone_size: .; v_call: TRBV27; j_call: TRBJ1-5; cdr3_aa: CASSTGQAARPQHF; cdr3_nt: TGTGCCAGCAGTACCGGACAGGCGGCTCGGCCCCAGCATTTT
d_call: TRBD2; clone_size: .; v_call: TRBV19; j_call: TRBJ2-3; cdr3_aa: CASHLAGRTDTQYF; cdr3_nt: TGTGCCAGCCACCTAGCGGGGCGCACAGATACGCAGTATTTT
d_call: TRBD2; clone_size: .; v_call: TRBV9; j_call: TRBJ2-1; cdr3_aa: CASSVARSGRAYNEQFF; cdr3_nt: TGTGCCAGCAGCGTAGCTAGGAGCGGGAGGGCCTACAATGAGCAGTTCTTC
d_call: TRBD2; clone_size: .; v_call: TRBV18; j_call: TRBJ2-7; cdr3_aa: CASSPWTSGTYEQYF; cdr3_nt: TGTGCCAGCTCACCATGGACTAGCGGAACCTACGAGCAGTACTTC
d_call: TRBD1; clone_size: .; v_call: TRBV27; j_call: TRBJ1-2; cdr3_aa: CASSLSYRGLGNYGYTF; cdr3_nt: TGTGCCAGCAGTTTATCCTACAGGGGGCTGGGAAACTATGGCTACACCTTC
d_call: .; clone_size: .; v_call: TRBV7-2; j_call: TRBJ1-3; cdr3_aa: CASSFTQGSGNTIYF; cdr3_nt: TGTGCCAGCAGCTTCACACAGGGTAGTGGAAACACCATATATTTT
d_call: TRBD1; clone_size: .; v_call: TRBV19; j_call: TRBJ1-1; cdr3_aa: CASSIRTGYEAFF; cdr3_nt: TGTGCCAGTAGTATTCGGACAGGTTACGAAGCTTTCTTT
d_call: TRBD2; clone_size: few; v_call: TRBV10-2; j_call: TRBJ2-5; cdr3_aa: CASRGLAGEETQYF; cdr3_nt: TGCGCCAGCAGGGGGCTAGCGGGAGAAGAGACCCAGTACTTC
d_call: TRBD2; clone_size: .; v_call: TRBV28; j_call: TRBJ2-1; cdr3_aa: CASSFGLAGAYNEQFF; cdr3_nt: TGTGCCAGCAGTTTCGGACTAGCAGGAGCATACAATGAGCAGTTCTTC
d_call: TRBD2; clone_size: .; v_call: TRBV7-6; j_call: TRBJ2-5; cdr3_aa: CASSQSGEQETQYF; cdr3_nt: TGTGCCAGCAGCCAGAGCGGGGAACAAGAGACCCAGTACTTC
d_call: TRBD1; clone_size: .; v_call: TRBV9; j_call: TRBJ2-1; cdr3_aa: CASSVGQGANEQFF; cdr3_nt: TGTGCCAGCAGCGTGGGACAGGGGGCCAATGAGCAGTTCTTC
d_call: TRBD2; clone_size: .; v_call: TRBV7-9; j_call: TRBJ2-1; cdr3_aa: CASRPKTSGIDNEQFF; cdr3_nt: TGTGCCAGCCGGCCTAAGACTAGCGGGATCGACAATGAGCAGTTCTTC